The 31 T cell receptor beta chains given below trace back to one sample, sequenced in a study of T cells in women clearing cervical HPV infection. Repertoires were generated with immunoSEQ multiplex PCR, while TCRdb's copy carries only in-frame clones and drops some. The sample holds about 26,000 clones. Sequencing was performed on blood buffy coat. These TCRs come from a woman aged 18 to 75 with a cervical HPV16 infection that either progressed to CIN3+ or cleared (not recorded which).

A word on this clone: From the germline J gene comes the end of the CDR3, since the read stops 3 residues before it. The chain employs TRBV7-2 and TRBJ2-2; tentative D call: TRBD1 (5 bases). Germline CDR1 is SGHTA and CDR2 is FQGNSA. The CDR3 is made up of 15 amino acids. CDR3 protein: CASSLRAGANEKLFF. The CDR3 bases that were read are TGTGCCAGCAGTCTCAGGGCTGGGGCTAATGAAAAG.

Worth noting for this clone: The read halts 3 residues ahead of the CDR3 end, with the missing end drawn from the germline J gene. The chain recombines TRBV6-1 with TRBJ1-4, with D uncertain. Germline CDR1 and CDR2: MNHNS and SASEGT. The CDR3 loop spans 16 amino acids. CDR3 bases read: TGTGCCAGCAGTGGCGACCGTAGCTCCTATAATTCACCA. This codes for CASSGDRSSYNSP. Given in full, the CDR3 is CASSGDRSSYNSPLFF.

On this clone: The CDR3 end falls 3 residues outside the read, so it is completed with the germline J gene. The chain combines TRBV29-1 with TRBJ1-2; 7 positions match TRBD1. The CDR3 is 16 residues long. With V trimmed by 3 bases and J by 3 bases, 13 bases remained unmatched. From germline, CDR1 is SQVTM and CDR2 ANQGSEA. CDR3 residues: CSVEDPTGFGYYGYTF. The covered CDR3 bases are TGCAGCGTTGAGGATCCGACAGGGTTTGGGTACTATGGC.

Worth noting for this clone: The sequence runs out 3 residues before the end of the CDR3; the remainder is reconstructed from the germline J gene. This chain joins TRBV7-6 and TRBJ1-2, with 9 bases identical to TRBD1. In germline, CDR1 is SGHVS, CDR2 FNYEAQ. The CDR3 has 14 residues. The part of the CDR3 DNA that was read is TGTGCCAGCAGCTACCGGGACAGGGCCTACGAC. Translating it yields CASSYRDRAYD. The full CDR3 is CASSYRDRAYDYTF. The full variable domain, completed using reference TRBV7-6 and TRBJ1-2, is GAGVSQSPRYKVTKRGQDVALRCDPISGHVSLYWYRQALGQGPEFLTYFNYEAQQDKSGLPNDRFSAERPEGSISTLTIQRTEQRDSAMYRCASSYRDRAYDYTFGSGTRLTVV.

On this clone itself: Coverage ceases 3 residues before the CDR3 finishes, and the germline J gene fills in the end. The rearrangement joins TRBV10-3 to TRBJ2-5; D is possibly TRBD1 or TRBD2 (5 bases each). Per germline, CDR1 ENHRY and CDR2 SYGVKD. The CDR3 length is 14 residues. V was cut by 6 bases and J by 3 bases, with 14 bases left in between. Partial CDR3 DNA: TGTGCCATCAGAGAGGGGCCGCAGAAAGAGACC. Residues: CAIREGPQKET. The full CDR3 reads CAIREGPQKETQYF.

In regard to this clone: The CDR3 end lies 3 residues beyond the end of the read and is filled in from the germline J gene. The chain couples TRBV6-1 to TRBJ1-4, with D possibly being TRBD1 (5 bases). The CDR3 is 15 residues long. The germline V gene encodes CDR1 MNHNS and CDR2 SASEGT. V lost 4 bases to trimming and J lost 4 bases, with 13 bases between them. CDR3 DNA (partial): TGTGCCAGCAGTGTCGCCCGGACACTTAATGAAAAA. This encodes CASSVARTLNEK. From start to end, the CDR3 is CASSVARTLNEKLFF.

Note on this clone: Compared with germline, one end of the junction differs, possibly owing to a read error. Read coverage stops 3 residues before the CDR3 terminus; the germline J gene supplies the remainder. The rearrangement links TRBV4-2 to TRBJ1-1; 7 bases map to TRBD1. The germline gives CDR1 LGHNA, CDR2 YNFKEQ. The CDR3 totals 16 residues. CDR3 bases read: TGCGCCAGCAGCCAGAGCCCGGGACAGCTGAACACTGAA. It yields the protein CASSQSPGQLNTE. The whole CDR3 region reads CASSQSPGQLNTEAFF.

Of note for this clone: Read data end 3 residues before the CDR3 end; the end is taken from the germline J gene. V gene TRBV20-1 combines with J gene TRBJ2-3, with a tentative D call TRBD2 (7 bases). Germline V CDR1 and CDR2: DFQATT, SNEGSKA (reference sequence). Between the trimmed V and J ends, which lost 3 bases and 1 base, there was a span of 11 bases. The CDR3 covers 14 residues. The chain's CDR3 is CSASRGGGTDTQYF. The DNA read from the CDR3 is TGCAGTGCTAGTAGGGGGGGAGGCACAGATACG.

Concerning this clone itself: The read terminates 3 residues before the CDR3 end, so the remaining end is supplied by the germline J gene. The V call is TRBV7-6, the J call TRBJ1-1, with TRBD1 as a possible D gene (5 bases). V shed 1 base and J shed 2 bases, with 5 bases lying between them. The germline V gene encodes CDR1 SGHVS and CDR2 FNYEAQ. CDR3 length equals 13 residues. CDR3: CASSLGTNTEAFF. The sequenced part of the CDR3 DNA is TGTGCCAGCAGCTTAGGGACAAACACTGAA. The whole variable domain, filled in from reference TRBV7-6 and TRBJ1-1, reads GAGVSQSPRYKVTKRGQDVALRCDPISGHVSLYWYRQALGQGPEFLTYFNYEAQQDKSGLPNDRFSAERPEGSISTLTIQRTEQRDSAMYRCASSLGTNTEAFFGQGTRLTVV.

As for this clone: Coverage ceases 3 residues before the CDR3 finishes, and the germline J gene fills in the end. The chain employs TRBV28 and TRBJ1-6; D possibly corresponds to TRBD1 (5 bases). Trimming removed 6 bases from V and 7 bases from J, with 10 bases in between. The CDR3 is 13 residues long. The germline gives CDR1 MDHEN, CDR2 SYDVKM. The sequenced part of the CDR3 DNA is TGTGCCAGCAGGTTACAGGTCAATTCACCC. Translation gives CASRLQVNSP. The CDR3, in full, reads CASRLQVNSPLHF. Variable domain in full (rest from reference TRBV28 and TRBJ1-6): DVKVTQSSRYLVKRTGEKVFLECVQDMDHENMFWYRQDPGLGLRLIYFSYDVKMKEKGDIPEGYSVSREKKERFSLILESASTNQTSMYLCASRLQVNSPLHFGNGTRLTVT.

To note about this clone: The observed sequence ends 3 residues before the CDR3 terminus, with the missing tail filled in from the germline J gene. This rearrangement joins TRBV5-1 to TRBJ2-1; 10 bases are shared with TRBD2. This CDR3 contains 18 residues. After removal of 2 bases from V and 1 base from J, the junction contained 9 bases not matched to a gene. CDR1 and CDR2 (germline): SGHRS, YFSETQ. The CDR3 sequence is CASSLAGGPLRSYNEQFF. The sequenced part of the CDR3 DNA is TGCGCCAGCAGCTTAGCGGGGGGGCCGCTTAGATCCTACAATGAG.

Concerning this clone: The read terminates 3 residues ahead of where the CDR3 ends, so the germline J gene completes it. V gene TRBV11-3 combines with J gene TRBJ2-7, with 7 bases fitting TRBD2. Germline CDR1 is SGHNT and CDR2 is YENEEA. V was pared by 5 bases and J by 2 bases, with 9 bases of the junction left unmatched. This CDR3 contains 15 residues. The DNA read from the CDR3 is TGTGCCAGCAGCAATCTGCTAGCGGTTACCTACGAG. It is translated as CASSNLLAVTYE. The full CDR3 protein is CASSNLLAVTYEQYF.

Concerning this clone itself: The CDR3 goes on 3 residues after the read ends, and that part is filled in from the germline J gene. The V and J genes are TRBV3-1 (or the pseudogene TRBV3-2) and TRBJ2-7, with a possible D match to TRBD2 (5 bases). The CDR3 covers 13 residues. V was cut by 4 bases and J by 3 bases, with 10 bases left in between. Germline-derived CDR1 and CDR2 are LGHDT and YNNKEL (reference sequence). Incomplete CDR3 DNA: TGTGCCAGCAGCCTCGGACTTGGCTACGAG. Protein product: CASSLGLGYE. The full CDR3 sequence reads CASSLGLGYEQYF.

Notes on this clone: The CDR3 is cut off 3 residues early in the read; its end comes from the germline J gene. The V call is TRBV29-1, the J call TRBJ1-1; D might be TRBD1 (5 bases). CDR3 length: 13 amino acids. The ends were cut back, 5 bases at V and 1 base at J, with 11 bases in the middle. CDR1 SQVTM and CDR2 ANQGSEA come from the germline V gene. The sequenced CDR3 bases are TGCAGCGTTTATCAGGGAACGAACACTGAA. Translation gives CSVYQGTNTE. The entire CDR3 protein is CSVYQGTNTEAFF.

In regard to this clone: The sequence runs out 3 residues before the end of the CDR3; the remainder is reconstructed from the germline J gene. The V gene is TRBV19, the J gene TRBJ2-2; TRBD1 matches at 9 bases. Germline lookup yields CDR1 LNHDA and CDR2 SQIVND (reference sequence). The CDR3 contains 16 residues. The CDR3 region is CASRTGAVATNEKLFF. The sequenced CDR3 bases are TGTGCCAGCCGGACAGGGGCCGTTGCAACTAATGAAAAG.

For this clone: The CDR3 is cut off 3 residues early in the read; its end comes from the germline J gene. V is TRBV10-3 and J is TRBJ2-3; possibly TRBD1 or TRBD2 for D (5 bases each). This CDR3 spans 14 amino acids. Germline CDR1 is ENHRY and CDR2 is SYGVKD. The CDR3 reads CAIREGPQKETQYF. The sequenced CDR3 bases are TGTGCCATCAGAGAGGGGCCGCAGAAAGAGACG.

The CDR3: CASSLGGTGLNYGYTF. The CDR3 DNA, read in part, is TGTGCCAGCAGCTTGGGCGGGACAGGGCTCAACTATGGC. This rearrangement joins TRBV5-4 to TRBJ1-2; TRBD1 aligns across 9 bases. The CDR3 end falls 3 residues outside the read, so it is completed with the germline J gene. V shed 0 bases, J shed 2 bases, and the junction held 5 bases outside the gene matches. The CDR3 runs 16 residues. Germline values: CDR1 SGHNT, CDR2 YYREEE (reference sequence).

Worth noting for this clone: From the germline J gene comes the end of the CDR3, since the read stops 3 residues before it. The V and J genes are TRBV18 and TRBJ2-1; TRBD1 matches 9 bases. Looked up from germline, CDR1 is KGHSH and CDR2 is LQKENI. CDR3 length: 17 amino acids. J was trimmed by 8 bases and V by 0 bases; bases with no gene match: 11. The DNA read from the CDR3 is TGTGCCAGCTCACCACCCGGACAGGGGATACTATCGGATGAG. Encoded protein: CASSPPGQGILSDE. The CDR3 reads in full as CASSPPGQGILSDEQFF.

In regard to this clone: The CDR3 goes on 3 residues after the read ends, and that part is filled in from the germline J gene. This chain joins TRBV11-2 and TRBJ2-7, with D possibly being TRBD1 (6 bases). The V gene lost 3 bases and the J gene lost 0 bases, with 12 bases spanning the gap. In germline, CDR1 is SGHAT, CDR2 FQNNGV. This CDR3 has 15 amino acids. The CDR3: CASSFGRGLSYEQYF. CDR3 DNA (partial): TGTGCCAGCAGCTTCGGCAGGGGCCTCTCCTACGAG.

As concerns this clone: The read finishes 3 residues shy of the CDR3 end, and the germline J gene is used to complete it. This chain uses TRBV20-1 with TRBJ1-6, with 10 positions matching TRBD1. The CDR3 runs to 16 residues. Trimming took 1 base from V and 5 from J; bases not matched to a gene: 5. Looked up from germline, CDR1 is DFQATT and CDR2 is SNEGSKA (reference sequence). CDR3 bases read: TGCAGTGCTAGAGCCCTCGGGACAGGGGATAATTCACCC. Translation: CSARALGTGDNSP. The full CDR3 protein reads CSARALGTGDNSPLHF.

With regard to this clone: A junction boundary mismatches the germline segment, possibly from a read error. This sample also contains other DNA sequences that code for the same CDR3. Incomplete CDR3 DNA: TGTGCCAGTAGTACGCAGGCCGCTGGAAACACT. Translation gives CASSTQAAGNT. From start to end, the CDR3 is CASSTQAAGNTIYF. The chain employs TRBV19 and TRBJ1-3, with D unclear. With the read ending 3 residues before the CDR3 end, the germline J gene is used to fill in that end. The CDR3 loop spans 14 amino acids. Germline lookup yields CDR1 LNHDA and CDR2 SQIVND (reference sequence).

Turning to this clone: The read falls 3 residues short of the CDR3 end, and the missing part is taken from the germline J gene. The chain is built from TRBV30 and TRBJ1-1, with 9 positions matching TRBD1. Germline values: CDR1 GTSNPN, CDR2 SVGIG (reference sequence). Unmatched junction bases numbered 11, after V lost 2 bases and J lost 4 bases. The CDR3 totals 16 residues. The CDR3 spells CAWSQPGQGQRTEAFF. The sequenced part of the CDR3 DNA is TGTGCCTGGAGTCAACCGGGACAGGGTCAGCGCACTGAA.

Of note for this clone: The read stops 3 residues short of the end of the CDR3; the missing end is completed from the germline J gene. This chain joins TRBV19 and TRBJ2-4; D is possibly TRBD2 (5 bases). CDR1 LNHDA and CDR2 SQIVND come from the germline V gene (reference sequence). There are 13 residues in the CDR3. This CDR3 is CATDGGFGYGQYF. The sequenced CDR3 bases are TGTGCCACCGATGGCGGGTTCGGCTATGGT.

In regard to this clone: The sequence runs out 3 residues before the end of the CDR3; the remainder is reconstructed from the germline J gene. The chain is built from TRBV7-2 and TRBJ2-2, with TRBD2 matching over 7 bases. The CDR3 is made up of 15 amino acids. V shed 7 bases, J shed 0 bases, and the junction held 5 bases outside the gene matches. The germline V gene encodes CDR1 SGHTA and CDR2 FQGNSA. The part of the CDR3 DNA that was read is TGTGCCAGCACCCTGGGGGGGGCGAACACCGGGGAG. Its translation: CASTLGGANTGE. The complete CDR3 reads CASTLGGANTGELFF.

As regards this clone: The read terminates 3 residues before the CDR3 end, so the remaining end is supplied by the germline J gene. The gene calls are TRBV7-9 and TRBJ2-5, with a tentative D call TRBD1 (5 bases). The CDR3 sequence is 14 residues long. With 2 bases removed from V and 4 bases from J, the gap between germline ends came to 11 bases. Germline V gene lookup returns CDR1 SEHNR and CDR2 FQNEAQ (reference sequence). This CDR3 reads CASSLQGGRETQYF. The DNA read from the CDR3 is TGTGCCAGCAGCTTACAGGGTGGGCGAGAGACC. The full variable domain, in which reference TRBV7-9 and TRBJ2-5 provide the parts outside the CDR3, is DTGVSQNPRHKITKRGQNVTFRCDPISEHNRLYWYRQTLGQGPEFLTYFQNEAQLEKSRLLSDRFSAERPKGSFSTLEIQRTEQGDSAMYLCASSLQGGRETQYFGPGTRLLVL.

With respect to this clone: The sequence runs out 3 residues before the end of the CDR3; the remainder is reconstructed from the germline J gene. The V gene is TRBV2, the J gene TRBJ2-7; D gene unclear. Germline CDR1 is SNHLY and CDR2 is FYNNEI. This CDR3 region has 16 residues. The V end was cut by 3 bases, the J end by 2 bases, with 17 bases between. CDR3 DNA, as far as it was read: TGTGCCAGCAGTGATTTTCTCCTAGACCAGACCTACGAG. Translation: CASSDFLLDQTYE. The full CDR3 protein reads CASSDFLLDQTYEQYF.

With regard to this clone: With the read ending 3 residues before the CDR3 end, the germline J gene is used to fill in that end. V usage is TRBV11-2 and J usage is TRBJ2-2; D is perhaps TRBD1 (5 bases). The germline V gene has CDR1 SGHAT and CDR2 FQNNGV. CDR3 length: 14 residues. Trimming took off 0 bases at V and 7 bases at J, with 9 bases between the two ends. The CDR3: CASSLERTHGELFF. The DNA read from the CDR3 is TGTGCCAGCAGCTTAGAACGGACACACGGGGAG.

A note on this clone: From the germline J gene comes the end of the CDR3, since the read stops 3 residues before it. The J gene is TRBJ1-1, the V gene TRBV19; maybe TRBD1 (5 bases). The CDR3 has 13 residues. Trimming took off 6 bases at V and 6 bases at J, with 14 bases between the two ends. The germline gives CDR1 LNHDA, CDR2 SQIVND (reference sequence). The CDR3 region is CASRITKGSEAFF. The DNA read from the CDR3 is TGTGCCAGTAGGATTACCAAGGGGTCTGAA.

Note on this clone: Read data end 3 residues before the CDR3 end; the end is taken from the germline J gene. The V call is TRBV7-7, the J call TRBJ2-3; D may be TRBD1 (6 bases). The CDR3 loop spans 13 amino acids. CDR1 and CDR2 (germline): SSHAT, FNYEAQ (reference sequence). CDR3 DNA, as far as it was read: TGTGCCAGCAGCCGGACAGTAACTCAGCCG. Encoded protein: CASSRTVTQP. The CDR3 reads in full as CASSRTVTQPQYF.

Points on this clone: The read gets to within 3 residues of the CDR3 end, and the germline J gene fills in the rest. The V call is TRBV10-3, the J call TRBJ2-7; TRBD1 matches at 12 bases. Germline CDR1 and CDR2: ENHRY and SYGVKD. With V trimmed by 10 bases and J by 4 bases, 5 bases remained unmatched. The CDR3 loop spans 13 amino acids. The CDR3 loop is CATGTGGGYEQYF. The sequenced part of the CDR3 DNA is TGTGCCACCGGGACAGGGGGCGGTTACGAG.

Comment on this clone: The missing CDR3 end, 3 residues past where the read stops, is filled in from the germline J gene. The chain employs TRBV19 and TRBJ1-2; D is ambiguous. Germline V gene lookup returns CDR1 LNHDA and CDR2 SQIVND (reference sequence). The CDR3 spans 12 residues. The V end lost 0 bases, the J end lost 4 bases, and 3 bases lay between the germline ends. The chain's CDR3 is CASSIDSYGYTF. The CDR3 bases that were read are TGTGCCAGTAGTATAGACTCCTATGGC.